This TCR beta chain was profiled in a study of blood T cell repertoires in COVID-19. Assay: immunoSEQ multiplex PCR; the TCRdb copy retains only in-frame clones and omits some. The sample has roughly 400,000 clones; roughly 88% are singletons. In terms of age and location, participants ranged from about 18 to 95 years and lived in about two dozen US areas. Cohorts were based on clinical histories the participants reported. The germline V and J ends were trimmed by 4 bases and 4 bases, with 26 bases remaining between them. Germline loops: CDR1 MDHEN, CDR2 SYDVKM. This CDR3 comprises 18 residues. The receptor was derived from a man aged 18 to 30 who had recovered from COVID-19. The sequencing sample was made of PBMCs or T cells enriched from blood (not recorded which). This rearrangement joins TRBV28 to TRBJ2-7; D perhaps matches TRBD1 (5 bases). Written as DNA, the CDR3 is TGTGCCAGCAGTTGGTCATTAGGGCTCAGGGTTACGTCATACGAGCAGTACTTC. The encoded protein is CASSWSLGLRVTSYEQYF.